The present T cell receptor (beta chain) was sequenced within a study of cytomegalovirus exposure and HLA in healthy donors. Broader study findings: Later work associated 16,951 TCR beta sequences with HLA alleles at 0.05 false discovery rate. A few V segments could not be told apart, such as TRBV6-2 and TRBV6-3, and were left out.

Germline assignment: CDR1 SNHLY and CDR2 FYNNEI. Trimming removed 6 bases from V and 2 bases from J; junction bases left unmatched: 7. This CDR3 region has 16 residues. Turning to this clone: Its cognate antigen is unknown.

Amplification used 60 Vbeta primers and 13 Jbeta primers. Generated by immunoSEQ multiplex PCR, the TCRdb table keeps only in-frame clones and is missing some. The sample lists around 190,000 clones, 70% to 80% occurring once. Healthy bone marrow donors made up the donors. Although they were nominally healthy when sampled, donors likely had unrecorded immune exposures. The receptor's source is a woman between 40 and 50 years old in good health and CMV-seronegative. Sequenced input: PBMCs. The V call is TRBV2, the J call TRBJ2-3; 11 bases line up with TRBD2. This CDR3 is CASRRLAGSITDTQYF. The CDR3 DNA sequence: TGTGCCAGCAGAAGACTAGCGGGGAGCATCACAGATACGCAGTATTTT. The entire variable domain, with the rest obtained from reference TRBV2 and TRBJ2-3, is as follows: EPEVTQTPSHQVTQMGQEVILRCVPISNHLYFYWYRQILGQKVEFLVSFYNNEISEKSEIFDDQFSVERPDGSNFTLKIRSTKLEDSAMYFCASRRLAGSITDTQYFGPGTRLTVL.